This is a list of T cell receptor beta chains from one sample in a study of shared clonotypes between healthy human individuals. Libraries were prepared by immunoSEQ multiplex PCR; TCRdb keeps only in-frame clonotypes and omits some of them. The repertoire holds under 2,000,000 clones, with roughly 94% as singletons. The source material was naive CD8+ T cells sorted from blood. Source of these receptors: a man in his late teens or twenties in good health. The CDR3 runs from the conserved cysteine through the conserved F or W. The D gene is left open where the match is weak. Clone size is stated in some rows and not others, as once, few, many or a class when expanded.

d_call,v_call,j_call,clone_size,cdr3_nt,cdr3_aa
-,TRBV5-4,TRBJ2-7,-,TGTGCCAGCAGCTTGGATGGGACGGGAGACTACGAGCAGTACTTC,CASSLDGTGDYEQYF
TRBD2,TRBV27,TRBJ2-5,-,TGTGCCAGCAGTCCGACTAGCGGGAGTTCCCAAGAGACCCAGTACTTC,CASSPTSGSSQETQYF
-,TRBV27,TRBJ2-7,once,TGTGCCACCAAACGAGGGGGGCGCGCGGTCGAGCAGTACTTC,CATKRGGRAVEQYF
-,TRBV29-1,TRBJ2-2,-,TGCAGCGTTGAGACCTCAGTCGCCGGGGAGCTGTTTTTT,CSVETSVAGELFF
-,TRBV2,TRBJ1-1,-,TGTGCCAGCAGTGAATTGCGGTCAACTGAAGCTTTCTTT,CASSELRSTEAFF
TRBD2,TRBV6-1,TRBJ2-3,-,TGTGCCAGCAGTGACCCCGGGACTAGCGGGGGGGTGGATACGCAGTATTTT,CASSDPGTSGGVDTQYF
TRBD2,TRBV2,TRBJ2-3,-,TGTGCCAGCAGTGCCGCGGGGGAAGAGCAGTATTTT,CASSAAGEEQYF
TRBD1,TRBV29-1,TRBJ2-3,-,TGCAGCGTTGAAGGGGGACAGATCCTCACAGATACGCAGTATTTT,CSVEGGQILTDTQYF
-,TRBV19,TRBJ1-5,-,TGTGCCAGTAGTATTACAAATCAGGGGCCGGACCACCATTTT,CASSITNQGPDHHF
TRBD2,TRBV30,TRBJ2-3,-,TGTGCCTGGAGTTTAGCGGGGGTTACCACAGATACGCAGTATTTT,CAWSLAGVTTDTQYF
-,TRBV6-5,TRBJ1-6,-,TGTGCCAGCAGTTACTCGTCGGACTGGGGACCCCTCCACTTT,CASSYSSDWGPLHF
TRBD1,TRBV10-3,TRBJ2-7,once,TGTGCCATCAGTGAGCCCGACAGGGGACCCTCCTACGAGCAGTACTTC,CAISEPDRGPSYEQYF
-,TRBV6-1,TRBJ1-6,-,TGTGCCAGCATACGGCACTATAATTCACCCCTCCACTTT,CASIRHYNSPLHF
-,TRBV19,TRBJ1-1,-,TGTGCCAGTAGTATTGCCCCTCGGGGGAAGAACACTGAAGCTTTCTTT,CASSIAPRGKNTEAFF
TRBD2,TRBV5-4,TRBJ2-7,-,TGTGCCAGCAGCGCCATAGGGGGCTTGGGAGCGGGAGGCTACGAGCAGTACTTC,CASSAIGGLGAGGYEQYF
-,TRBV30,TRBJ1-6,-,TGTGCCTGGAGTGGGACGGGGGAGGCGACCCTCCACTTT,CAWSGTGEATLHF
TRBD2,TRBV11-2,TRBJ2-1,-,TGTGCCAGCAGCTTAGTAGTAGGCGGGGGGGTGAATGAGCAGTTCTTC,CASSLVVGGGVNEQFF
TRBD2,TRBV4-1,TRBJ2-7,-,TGCGCCAGCAGCCAGGGAGGGGATGGTTATAACGAGCAGTACTTC,CASSQGGDGYNEQYF
-,TRBV29-1,TRBJ2-1,-,TGCAGCGCCTCCTACACGAGCTCCTACAATGAGCAGTTCTTC,CSASYTSSYNEQFF
-,TRBV2,TRBJ2-3,-,TGTGCCAGCAGGCGCAACCCCGGGGCCGAGCTCTCCCAGAATACGCAGTATTTT,CASRRNPGAELSQNTQYF
TRBD1,TRBV5-4,TRBJ2-7,few,TGTGCCAGCAGCTGGGACAGATCCTACGAGCAGTACTTC,CASSWDRSYEQYF
-,TRBV4-1,TRBJ2-3,-,TGCGCCAGCAGTGGGGGGAGCACAGATACGCAGTATTTT,CASSGGSTDTQYF
-,TRBV30,TRBJ2-7,-,TGTGCCTGGAGTGGAAAGTCCCACGAGCAGTACTTC,CAWSGKSHEQYF
-,TRBV6-1,TRBJ2-2,-,TGTGCCAGCAGTGGCCCGAAAAGTGGAACCGGGGAGCTGTTTTTT,CASSGPKSGTGELFF
TRBD2,TRBV18,TRBJ2-1,-,TGTGCCAGCTCCATTGGGCGGAGCGGGAGCATCAGCGATGAGCAGTTCTTC,CASSIGRSGSISDEQFF
-,TRBV7-9,TRBJ2-7,-,TGTGCCAGCAGTTCAGGATACAACTCCTACGAGCAGTACTTC,CASSSGYNSYEQYF
-,TRBV7-9,TRBJ2-2,-,TGTGCCAGCAGCTTAGAAAGCACCGGGGAGCTGTTTTTT,CASSLESTGELFF
TRBD1,TRBV5-4,TRBJ1-4,-,TGTGCCAGCAGCCAAACAGGGGGAACTAATGAAAAACTGTTTTTT,CASSQTGGTNEKLFF
-,TRBV7-9,TRBJ2-3,-,TGTGCCAGCAGCTTAGCGGTAGGAATAGCACTCACAGATACGCAGTATTTT,CASSLAVGIALTDTQYF
TRBD2,TRBV5-4,TRBJ2-7,-,TGTGCCAGCAGCTTGTCGGCGGGGGAGTCCTACGAGCAGTACTTC,CASSLSAGESYEQYF
-,TRBV4-1,TRBJ1-6,-,TGCGCCAGCAGCCAGGTCAGGGGTGGGAATTCACCCCTCCACTTT,CASSQVRGGNSPLHF
-,TRBV2,TRBJ2-1,-,TGTGCCAGCAGTAAATCCGGGACCCCTGAGCAGTTCTTC,CASSKSGTPEQFF
-,TRBV4-1,TRBJ2-7,-,TGCGCCAGCAGCCAAGTGGGACTCGCCGGGGCCTACGAGCAGTACTTC,CASSQVGLAGAYEQYF
-,TRBV5-1,TRBJ1-5,-,TGCGCCAGCAGCTTGGAGGATCCCCTGAATCAGCCCCAGCATTTT,CASSLEDPLNQPQHF
TRBD1,TRBV28,TRBJ1-3,-,TGTGCCAGCAGTTTTAGGGGGCTGGCTGGAAACACCATATATTTT,CASSFRGLAGNTIYF
TRBD2,TRBV29-1,TRBJ2-7,-,TGCAGCGTGGGGCCGGGACTATCCTACGAGCAGTACTTC,CSVGPGLSYEQYF
-,TRBV4-3,TRBJ2-1,-,TGCGCCAGCAGCCAAGATTGGTTGGCCAGCTCCTACAATGAGCAGTTCTTC,CASSQDWLASSYNEQFF
TRBD1,TRBV6-6,TRBJ2-7,once,TGTGCCAGCTGGGCCCTGAAACAGGGGGACTACGAGCAGTACTTC,CASWALKQGDYEQYF
-,TRBV7-3,TRBJ2-1,-,TGTGCCAGCAGCTTAGAAGTAGGGTACAATGAGCAGTTCTTC,CASSLEVGYNEQFF
-,TRBV2,TRBJ2-3,-,TGTGCCAGCCTCCTCGATACGCAGTATTTT,CASLLDTQYF
TRBD2,TRBV10-2,TRBJ2-3,-,TGCGCCAGCACTGCTGTGACCGGGACTAGCGGCCCCCTCTCGGATACGCAGTATTTT,CASTAVTGTSGPLSDTQYF
-,TRBV7-2,TRBJ1-1,-,TGTGCCAGCAGCCTAGAGGCGGGTTTGAACACTGAAGCTTTCTTT,CASSLEAGLNTEAFF
-,TRBV5-5,TRBJ2-7,-,TGTGCCAGCAGCTCGGACGGCTACGAGCAGTACTTC,CASSSDGYEQYF
-,TRBV11-3,TRBJ1-5,-,TGTGCCAGCAGCTTGAGGGACCGGGACAGCAATCAGCCCCAGCATTTT,CASSLRDRDSNQPQHF
TRBD2,TRBV6-5,TRBJ2-1,-,TGTGCCAGCAGTTACGGAGGACTAGCGGGAGGTAATGAGCAGTTCTTC,CASSYGGLAGGNEQFF
TRBD1,TRBV5-1,TRBJ1-2,-,TGCGCCAGCAGCTTGGTACCAGGGGGCGCTGAGTATGGCTACACCTTC,CASSLVPGGAEYGYTF
-,TRBV11-2,TRBJ2-2,-,TGTGCCAGCAGCTTTCAGGGGGAGCTGTTTTTT,CASSFQGELFF
-,TRBV11-2,TRBJ2-5,-,TGTGCCAGCAGCTCCCCCCATTCAGAGACCCAGTACTTC,CASSSPHSETQYF
TRBD1,TRBV30,TRBJ2-6,-,TGTGCCTGGGACCCCGGGCAGGGGGCGGCCAACGTCCTGACTTTC,CAWDPGQGAANVLTF
TRBD2,TRBV10-1,TRBJ2-2,-,TGCGCCAGCAGTGGGGCTAGCGGGGCAGGGGAGCTGTTTTTT,CASSGASGAGELFF
-,TRBV9,TRBJ2-1,-,TGTGCCAGCAGCGTAGGGGTCGGGGGTGAGCAGTTCTTC,CASSVGVGGEQFF
TRBD1,TRBV29-1,TRBJ1-2,-,TGCAGCGTTGACCTCACGGGACAGGGGTTCTATGGCTACACCTTC,CSVDLTGQGFYGYTF
TRBD1,TRBV14,TRBJ1-2,few,TGTGCCAGCAGCCCGACAGGGAACCACTATGGCTACACCTTC,CASSPTGNHYGYTF